This TCR beta chain emerged from a study of blood T cell repertoires in COVID-19. Study details: The United States, Italy and Spain provided the acute and convalescent COVID-19 samples. Nucleic acid was either cDNA or gDNA, and it came from T cells, B-cell-depleted T cells, or PBMCs.

Enrolment of Seattle patients took place during active infection, and they were followed longitudinally. The V end was cut by 1 base, the J end by 3 bases, with 10 bases between. CDR1 is SGDLS, CDR2 YYNGEE, per germline. CDR3 length: 14 residues. Authors' processing steps: Amplified reference gene primers provided the basis for estimating nucleated cell counts. The assay was immunoSEQ multiplex PCR, and TCRdb's table has in-frame clones only and misses some. The DNA was the basis for D and trimming; V, J and clone size are from that table. The repertoire holds about 440,000 clones, with around 89% as singletons.

The sample comprised peripheral blood. The source of this sequence is a woman between 45 and 60 years old with COVID-19, enrolled during active disease. The genes are TRBV9 and TRBJ1-2, with TRBD1 as a possible D gene (5 bases). CDR3 DNA sequence: TGTGCCAGCAGCGTACACGGGGGGGACTATGGCTACACCTTC. Protein: CASSVHGGDYGYTF.